This T cell receptor (beta chain) comes out of a study of cytomegalovirus exposure and HLA in healthy donors. As concerns this clone: Its antigen remains unknown.

60 Vbeta and 13 Jbeta primers were used in PCR. Assay used: immunoSEQ multiplex PCR; TCRdb lists only in-frame clones, some missing. The sample shows roughly 200,000 clones, 83% of them seen only once. General observations from the study: Among TCR beta chains of equal frequency, HLA-associated ones were more clonally expanded in a later analysis.

Germline V gene data show CDR1 as MGHRA and CDR2 as YSYEKL. This CDR3 spans 18 amino acids. V shed 0 bases and J 0 bases; nucleotides not matched to a gene: 8. The sample was PBMCs. The clonotype comes from a middle-aged man in good health and CMV-seropositive. This chain joins TRBV4-1 and TRBJ2-7; 10 bases line up with TRBD2. The CDR3 region has the DNA TGCGCCAGCAGCCAAGATGGGCCCCCTAGCGGGAGCTCCTACGAGCAGTACTTC. This gives the protein CASSQDGPPSGSSYEQYF.